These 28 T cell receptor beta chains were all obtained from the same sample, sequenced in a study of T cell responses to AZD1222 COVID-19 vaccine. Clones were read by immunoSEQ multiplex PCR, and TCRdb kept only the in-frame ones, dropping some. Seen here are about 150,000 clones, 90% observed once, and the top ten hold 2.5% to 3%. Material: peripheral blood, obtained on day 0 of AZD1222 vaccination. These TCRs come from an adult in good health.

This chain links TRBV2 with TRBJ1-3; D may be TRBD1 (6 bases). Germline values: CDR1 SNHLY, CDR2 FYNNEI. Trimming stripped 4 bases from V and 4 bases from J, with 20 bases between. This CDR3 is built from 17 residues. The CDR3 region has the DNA TGTGCCAGCAGTGGGGCCGGACAGCTGAGGGGGGGAAACACCATATATTTT. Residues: CASSGAGQLRGGNTIYF.

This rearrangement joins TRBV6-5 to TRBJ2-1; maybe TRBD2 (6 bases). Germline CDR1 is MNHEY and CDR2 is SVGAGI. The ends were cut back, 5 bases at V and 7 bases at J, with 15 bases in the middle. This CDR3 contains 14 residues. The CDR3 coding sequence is TGTGCCAGCAGTCCGTCGACTAGTTCAAATGAGCAGTTCTTC. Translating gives CASSPSTSSNEQFF.

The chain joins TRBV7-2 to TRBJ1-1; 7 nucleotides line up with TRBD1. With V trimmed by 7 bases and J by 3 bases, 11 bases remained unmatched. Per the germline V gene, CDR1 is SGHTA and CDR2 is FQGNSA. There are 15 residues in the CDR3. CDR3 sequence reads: CASILNRGGDTEAFF. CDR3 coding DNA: TGTGCCAGCATCTTGAACAGGGGTGGTGACACTGAAGCTTTCTTT.

The DNA for the CDR3 is TGTGCCAGTACCAAACCCTGGCCGGAGAACACTGAAGCTTTCTTT. This translates into CASTKPWPENTEAFF. The chain employs TRBV19 and TRBJ1-1; no clear D. Germline CDR1 reads LNHDA; CDR2 reads SQIVND (reference sequence). This CDR3 contains 15 residues. Trimming took 7 bases from V and 1 from J, leaving 16 bases between them.

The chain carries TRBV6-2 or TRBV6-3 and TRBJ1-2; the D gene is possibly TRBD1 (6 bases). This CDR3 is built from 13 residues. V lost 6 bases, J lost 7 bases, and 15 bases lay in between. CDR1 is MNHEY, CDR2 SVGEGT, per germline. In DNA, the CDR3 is TGTGCCAGCAGCCCCAGGGGTTTGTCTGGCTACACCTTC. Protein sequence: CASSPRGLSGYTF.

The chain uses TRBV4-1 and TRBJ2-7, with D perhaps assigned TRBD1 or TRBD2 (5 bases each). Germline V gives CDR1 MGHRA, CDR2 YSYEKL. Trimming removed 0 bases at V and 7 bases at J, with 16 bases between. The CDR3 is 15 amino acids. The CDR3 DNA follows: TGCGCCAGCAGCCAAGAAGTGGGACCCTCTGGGGAGCAGTACTTC. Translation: CASSQEVGPSGEQYF.

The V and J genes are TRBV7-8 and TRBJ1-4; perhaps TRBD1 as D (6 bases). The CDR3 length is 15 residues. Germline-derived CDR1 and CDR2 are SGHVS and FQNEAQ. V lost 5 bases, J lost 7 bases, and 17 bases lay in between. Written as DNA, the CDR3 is TGTGCCAGCAGCCGCCACAGGGTCTCCTCTGAAAAACTGTTTTTT. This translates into CASSRHRVSSEKLFF. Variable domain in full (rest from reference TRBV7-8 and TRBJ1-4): GAGVSQSPRYKVAKRGQDVALRCDPISGHVSLFWYQQALGQGPEFLTYFQNEAQLDKSGLPSDRFFAERPEGSVSTLKIQRTQQEDSAVYLCASSRHRVSSEKLFFGSGTQLSVL.

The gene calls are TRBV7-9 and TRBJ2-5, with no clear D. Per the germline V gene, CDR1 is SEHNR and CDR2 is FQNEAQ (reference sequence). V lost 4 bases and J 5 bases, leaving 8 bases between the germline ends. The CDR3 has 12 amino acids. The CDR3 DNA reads TGTGCCAGCAGCTCCCAAGGGGAGACCCAGTACTTC. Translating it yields CASSSQGETQYF.

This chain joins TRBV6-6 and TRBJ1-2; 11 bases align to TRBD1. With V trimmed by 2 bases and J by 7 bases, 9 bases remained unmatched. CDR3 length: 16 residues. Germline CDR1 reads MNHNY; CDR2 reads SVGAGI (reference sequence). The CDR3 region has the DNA TGTGCCAGCAGTTACGCCCGGGACAGGGGGGTTCTTGGCTACACCTTC. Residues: CASSYARDRGVLGYTF.

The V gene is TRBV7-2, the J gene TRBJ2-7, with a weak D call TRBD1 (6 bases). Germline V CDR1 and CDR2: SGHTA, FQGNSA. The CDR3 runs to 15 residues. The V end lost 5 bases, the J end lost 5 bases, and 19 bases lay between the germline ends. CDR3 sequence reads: CASSKGGRTENEQYF. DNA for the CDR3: TGTGCCAGCAGCAAAGGCGGTCGGACAGAGAACGAGCAGTACTTC.

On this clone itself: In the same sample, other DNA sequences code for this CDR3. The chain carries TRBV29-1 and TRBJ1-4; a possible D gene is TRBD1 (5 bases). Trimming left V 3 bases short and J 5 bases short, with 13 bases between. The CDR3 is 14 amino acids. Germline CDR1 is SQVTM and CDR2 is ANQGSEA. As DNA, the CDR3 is TGCAGCGTTGAGGGGACGGCTTCAAATGAAAAACTGTTTTTT. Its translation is CSVEGTASNEKLFF.

The CDR3 is CASSVGGRGTGMLNTEAFF. CDR3 coding DNA: TGTGCCAGCAGCGTAGGGGGTAGGGGCACCGGCATGCTGAACACTGAAGCTTTCTTT. This sequence joins TRBV9 and TRBJ1-1, with a possible D match to TRBD1 (5 bases). This CDR3 comprises 19 residues. Per the germline V gene, CDR1 is SGDLS and CDR2 is YYNGEE. V was pared by 0 bases and J by 0 bases, with 21 bases between.

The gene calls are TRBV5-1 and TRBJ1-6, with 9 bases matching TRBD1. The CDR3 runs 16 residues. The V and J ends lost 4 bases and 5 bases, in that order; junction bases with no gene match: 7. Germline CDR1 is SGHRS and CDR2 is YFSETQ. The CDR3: CASSRDTGGNNSPLHF. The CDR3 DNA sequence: TGCGCCAGCAGCCGGGACACAGGGGGCAATAATTCACCCCTCCACTTT.

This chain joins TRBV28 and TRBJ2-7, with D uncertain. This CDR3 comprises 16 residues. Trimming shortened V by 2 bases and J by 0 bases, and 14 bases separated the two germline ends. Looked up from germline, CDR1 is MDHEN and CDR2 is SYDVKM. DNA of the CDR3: TGTGCCAGCAGTTTACCCGCGGCGACACTCTCCTACGAGCAGTACTTC. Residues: CASSLPAATLSYEQYF.

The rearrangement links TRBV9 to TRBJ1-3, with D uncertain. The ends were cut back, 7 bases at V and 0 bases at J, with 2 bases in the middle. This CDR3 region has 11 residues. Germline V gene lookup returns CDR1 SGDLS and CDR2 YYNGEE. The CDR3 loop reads CASGSGNTIYF. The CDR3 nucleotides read TGTGCCAGCGGCTCTGGAAACACCATATATTTT.

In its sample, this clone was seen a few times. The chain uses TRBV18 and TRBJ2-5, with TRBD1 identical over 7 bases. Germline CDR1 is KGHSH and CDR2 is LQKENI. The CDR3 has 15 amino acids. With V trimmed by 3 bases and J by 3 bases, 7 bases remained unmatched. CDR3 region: CASSPSQGLKETQYF. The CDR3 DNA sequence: TGTGCCAGCTCACCTTCACAGGGGCTTAAAGAGACCCAGTACTTC.

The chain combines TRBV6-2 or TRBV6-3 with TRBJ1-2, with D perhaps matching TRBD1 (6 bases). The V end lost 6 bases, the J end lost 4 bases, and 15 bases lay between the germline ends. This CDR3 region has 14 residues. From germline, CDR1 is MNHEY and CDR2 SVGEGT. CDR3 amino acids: CASSPSGTLYGYTF. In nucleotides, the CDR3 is TGTGCCAGCAGCCCCTCCGGGACACTCTATGGCTACACCTTC.

The CDR3: CASSIAGGLTWTQYF. The CDR3 bases are TGTGCCAGCAGCATAGCGGGGGGTCTCACTTGGACCCAGTACTTC. The chain uses TRBV3-1 (or the pseudogene TRBV3-2) and TRBJ2-5; TRBD2 agrees at 10 bases. Per the germline V gene, CDR1 is LGHDT and CDR2 is YNNKEL (reference sequence). The J segment lost 7 bases and the V segment lost 5 bases, leaving 10 bases of the junction unmatched. The CDR3 is 15 residues long.

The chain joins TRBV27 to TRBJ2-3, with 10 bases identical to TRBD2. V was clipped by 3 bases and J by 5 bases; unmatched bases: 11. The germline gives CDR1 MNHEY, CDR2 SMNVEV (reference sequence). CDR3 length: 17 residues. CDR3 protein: CASSFLPLLAGKDTQYF. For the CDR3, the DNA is TGTGCCAGCAGTTTTCTCCCACTACTAGCGGGGAAAGATACGCAGTATTTT.

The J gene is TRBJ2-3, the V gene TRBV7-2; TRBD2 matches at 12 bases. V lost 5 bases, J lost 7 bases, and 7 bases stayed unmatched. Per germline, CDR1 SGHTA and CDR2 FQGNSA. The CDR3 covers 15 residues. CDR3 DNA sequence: TGTGCCAGCAGCCTGACTAGCGGGGGATTGAATACGCAGTATTTT. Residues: CASSLTSGGLNTQYF.

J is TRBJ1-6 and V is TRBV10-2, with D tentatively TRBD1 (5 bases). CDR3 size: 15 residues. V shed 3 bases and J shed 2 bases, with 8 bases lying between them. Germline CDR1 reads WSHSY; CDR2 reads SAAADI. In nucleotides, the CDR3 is TGCGCCAGCAGTGATTGGGGGGCCTATAATTCACCCCTCCACTTT. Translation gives CASSDWGAYNSPLHF.

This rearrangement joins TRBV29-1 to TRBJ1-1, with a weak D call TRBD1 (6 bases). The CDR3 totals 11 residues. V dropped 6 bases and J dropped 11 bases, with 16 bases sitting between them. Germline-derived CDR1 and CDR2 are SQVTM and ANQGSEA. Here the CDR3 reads CSVLPGAAAFF. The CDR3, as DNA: TGCAGCGTCCTTCCGGGGGCGGCGGCTTTCTTT.

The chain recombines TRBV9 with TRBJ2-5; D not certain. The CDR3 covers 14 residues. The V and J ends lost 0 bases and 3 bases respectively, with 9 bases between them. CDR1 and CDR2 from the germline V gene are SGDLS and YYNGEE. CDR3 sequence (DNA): TGTGCCAGCAGCGTAGGCAGTGGTGAAGAGACCCAGTACTTC. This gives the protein CASSVGSGEETQYF.

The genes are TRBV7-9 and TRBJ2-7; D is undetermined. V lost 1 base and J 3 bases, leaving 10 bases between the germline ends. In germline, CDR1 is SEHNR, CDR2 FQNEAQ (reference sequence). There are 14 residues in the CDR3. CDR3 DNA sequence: TGTGCCAGCAGCTTAGGGGCCAAGAACTACGAGCAGTACTTC. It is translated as CASSLGAKNYEQYF.

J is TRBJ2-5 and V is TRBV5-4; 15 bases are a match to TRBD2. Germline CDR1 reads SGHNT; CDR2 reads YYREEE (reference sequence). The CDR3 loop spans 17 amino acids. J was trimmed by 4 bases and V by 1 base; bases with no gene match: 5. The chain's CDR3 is CASSLRTSGGARETQYF. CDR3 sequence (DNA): TGTGCCAGCAGCTTGAGGACTAGCGGGGGGGCCAGAGAGACCCAGTACTTC.

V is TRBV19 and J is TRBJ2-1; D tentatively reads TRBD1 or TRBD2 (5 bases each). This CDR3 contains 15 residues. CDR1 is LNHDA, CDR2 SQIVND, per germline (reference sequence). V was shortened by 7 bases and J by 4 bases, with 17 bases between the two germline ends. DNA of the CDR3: TGTGCCAGTACCCTAGGGGAAGCGGCATACAATGAGCAGTTCTTC. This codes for CASTLGEAAYNEQFF. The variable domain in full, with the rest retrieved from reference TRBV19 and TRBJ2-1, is DGGITQSPKYLFRKEGQNVTLSCEQNLNHDAMYWYRQDPGQGLRLIYYSQIVNDFQKGDIAEGYSVSREKKESFPLTVTSAQKNPTAFYLCASTLGEAAYNEQFFGPGTRLTVL.

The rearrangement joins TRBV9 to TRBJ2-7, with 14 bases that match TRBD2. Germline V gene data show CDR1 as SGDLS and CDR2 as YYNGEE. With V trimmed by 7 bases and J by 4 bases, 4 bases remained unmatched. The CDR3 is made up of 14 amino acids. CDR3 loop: CASWTSGGSYEQYF. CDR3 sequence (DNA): TGTGCCAGCTGGACTAGCGGGGGGTCGTACGAGCAGTACTTC.

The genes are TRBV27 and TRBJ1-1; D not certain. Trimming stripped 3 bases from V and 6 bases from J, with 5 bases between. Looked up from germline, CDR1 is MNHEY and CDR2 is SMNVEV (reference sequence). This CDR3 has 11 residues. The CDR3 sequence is CASSFGSEAFF. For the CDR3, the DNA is TGTGCCAGCAGTTTTGGATCTGAAGCTTTCTTT.